This TCR beta chain derives from a study of T cell responses to AZD1222 COVID-19 vaccine. Study results and limitations: Donors were largely white British and mainly female; clonal diversity was possibly underestimated. Spike-specific TCRs gained breadth and depth after people received two AZD1222 doses.

V shed 2 bases and J shed 5 bases, with 9 bases lying between them. Germline values: CDR1 ENHRY, CDR2 SYGVKD. This CDR3 spans 13 amino acids. This table comes from immunoSEQ multiplex PCR, and its TCRdb copy is limited to in-frame clones, with some not included. The repertoire holds approximately 14,000 clones, 84% seen once, with roughly two fifths in the top ten. A remark on this clone: The antigen is undetermined.

This receptor was obtained from an adult who received the AZD1222 COVID-19 vaccine. Sequencing used peripheral blood, obtained 28 days after the second AZD1222 dose. V gene TRBV10-3 combines with J gene TRBJ1-2; tentatively, D is TRBD1 (5 bases). CDR3 region: CAISEGGTYGYTF. DNA of the CDR3: TGTGCCATCAGTGAGGGCGGGACTTATGGCTACACCTTC.